Following are 21 T cell receptor beta chains from one sample sequenced in a study of blood T cells in healthy people across ages. It was with a sample-barcoded 5' primer and a J-beta primer mix that a second PCR of about 6 to 12 cycles was run. TCRdb used MiXCR to reprocess the 5' RACE reads, holding one entry per CDR3 protein. The table lists some 800,000 distinct CDR3 sequences, just under 25% of them singletons. These sequences were also reported in another study, on T cells of mothers and their children.

Sequenced sample: blood. These TCRs come from a boy younger than 18 in good health.

CDR3 nucleotide sequence: TGTGCCAGCACCTCTGGTGGCAGGTTTACTAGCGGAGGCTACGAGCAGTACTTC. Translation gives CASTSGGRFTSGGYEQYF. V and J are TRBV28 and TRBJ2-7; TRBD2 aligns across 8 bases. V was pared by 7 bases and J by 3 bases, with 20 bases of the junction left unmatched. The CDR3 covers 18 residues. Germline V gives CDR1 MDHEN, CDR2 SYDVKM.

The J gene is TRBJ2-5, the V gene TRBV6-5, with 9 positions matching TRBD2. Germline V gene sequence: CDR1 MNHEY, CDR2 SVGAGI. V lost 2 bases to trimming and J lost 2 bases; unmatched junction nucleotides: 3. This CDR3 is 15 amino acids long. The DNA for the CDR3 is TGTGCCAGCAGTTACGGACTAGCGAAACAAGAGACCCAGTACTTC. This gives the protein CASSYGLAKQETQYF.

This chain uses TRBV18 with TRBJ1-1; no firm D call. The CDR3 has 15 amino acids. V lost 0 bases, J lost 1 base, and 9 bases lay in between. Germline V lookup: CDR1 KGHSH, CDR2 LQKENI. This CDR3 reads CASSPPSSRNTEAFF. The CDR3 nucleotides read TGTGCCAGCTCACCACCGTCCAGTCGGAACACTGAAGCTTTCTTT.

This rearrangement joins TRBV9 to TRBJ2-7; D is possibly TRBD2 (6 bases). CDR3 size: 15 residues. V was pared by 0 bases and J by 6 bases, with 16 bases between. The germline V gene encodes CDR1 SGDLS and CDR2 YYNGEE. Here the CDR3 reads CASSVGGWGDSEQYF. The CDR3 nucleotides are TGTGCCAGCAGCGTAGGGGGTTGGGGGGACTCCGAGCAGTACTTC.

The chain uses TRBV4-3 and TRBJ1-3; TRBD1 is a possible D gene (5 bases). With 0 bases removed from V and 1 base from J, the gap between germline ends came to 7 bases. Germline-derived CDR1 and CDR2 are LGHNA and YSLEER. The CDR3 length is 15 residues. CDR3 nucleotide sequence: TGCGCCAGCAGCCAAGACAGGGAGTCTGGAAACACCATATATTTT. As protein: CASSQDRESGNTIYF.

The J gene is TRBJ1-1, the V gene TRBV20-1; D is unresolved. CDR1 DFQATT and CDR2 SNEGSKA come from the germline V gene (reference sequence). The CDR3 totals 14 residues. The V gene lost 4 bases and the J gene lost 1 base, with 13 bases spanning the gap. CDR3 amino acids: CSATVPGGNTEAFF. The DNA for the CDR3 is TGCAGTGCTACGGTCCCAGGAGGGAACACTGAAGCTTTCTTT.

This chain links TRBV24-1 with TRBJ2-2; D is perhaps TRBD1 or TRBD2 (5 bases each). The V end was cut by 0 bases, the J end by 4 bases, with 11 bases between. This CDR3 is 16 amino acids long. Germline loops: CDR1 KGHDR, CDR2 SFDVKD. In nucleotides, the CDR3 is TGTGCCACCAGTGATTTGGGGGCAGGGAGCACCGGGGAGCTGTTTTTT. This sequence encodes CATSDLGAGSTGELFF.

This clonotype appeared a few times. V gene TRBV5-1 combines with J gene TRBJ1-3, with D perhaps TRBD1 (6 bases). Germline V CDR1 and CDR2: SGHRS, YFSETQ. This CDR3 spans 18 amino acids. V was shortened by 0 bases and J by 4 bases, with 20 bases between the two germline ends. The CDR3: CASSLAPPRGIRGNTIYF. The CDR3 DNA follows: TGCGCCAGCAGCTTGGCCCCACCGAGGGGGATTAGAGGAAACACCATATATTTT.

The V gene is TRBV14, the J gene TRBJ2-3; no clear D gene. CDR1 and CDR2 (germline): SGHDN, FVKESK. The CDR3 is 17 residues long. Trimming pared 0 bases from V and 2 bases from J, leaving 15 bases between. This CDR3 reads CASSQDRGPPHTDTQYF. The DNA for the CDR3 is TGTGCCAGCAGCCAAGATCGCGGCCCACCCCACACAGATACGCAGTATTTT.

V is TRBV27 and J is TRBJ2-3; 13 bases fit TRBD2. Germline loops: CDR1 MNHEY, CDR2 SMNVEV (reference sequence). The CDR3 has 15 amino acids. V was clipped by 0 bases and J by 9 bases; unmatched bases: 3. CDR3 protein: CASSLSGLAGATQYF. The CDR3 region has the DNA TGTGCCAGCAGTTTATCTGGACTAGCGGGAGCCACGCAGTATTTT.

V and J are TRBV29-1 and TRBJ2-7; D possibly corresponds to TRBD1 (5 bases). The CDR3 has 11 amino acids. Between the trimmed V and J ends, which lost 5 bases and 5 bases, there was a span of 10 bases. Germline V gives CDR1 SQVTM, CDR2 ANQGSEA. The CDR3 bases are TGCAGCGTTTTTTCCAGGGACGAGCAGTACTTC. Translating it yields CSVFSRDEQYF.

The chain recombines TRBV29-1 with TRBJ2-7; 15 nucleotides align to TRBD2. Trimming cost V 4 bases and J 1 base; bases outside gene matches: 8. The CDR3 is made up of 17 amino acids. The germline V gene encodes CDR1 SQVTM and CDR2 ANQGSEA. CDR3 in DNA: TGCAGCGTTGCTCCCGGGACTAGCGGGAGGTTGTCCTACGAGCAGTACTTC. It translates to CSVAPGTSGRLSYEQYF.

The gene calls are TRBV5-5 and TRBJ2-5, with D perhaps TRBD2 (5 bases). In germline, CDR1 is SGHKS, CDR2 YYEKEE (reference sequence). The V gene lost 4 bases and the J gene lost 3 bases, with 16 bases spanning the gap. The CDR3 loop spans 15 amino acids. In DNA, the CDR3 is TGTGCCAGCAGCGAGGGAAGCCGGAGTGAAGAGACCCAGTACTTC. Translated, it gives CASSEGSRSEETQYF.

The chain uses TRBV29-1 and TRBJ1-2, with unresolved D. Trimming pared 6 bases from V and 0 bases from J, leaving 5 bases between. In germline, CDR1 is SQVTM, CDR2 ANQGSEA. The CDR3 spans 11 residues. The DNA of the CDR3 is TGCAGCGTGGCAACTAACTATGGCTACACCTTC. It codes for CSVATNYGYTF. Full variable domain (rest looked up from reference TRBV29-1 and TRBJ1-2): SAVISQKPSRDICQRGTSLTIQCQVDSQVTMMFWYRQQPGQSLTLIATANQGSEATYESGFVIDKFPISRPNLTFSTLTVSNMSPEDSSIYLCSVATNYGYTFGSGTRLTVV.

This clonotype appeared once. This chain uses TRBV2 with TRBJ2-5; D gene ambiguous. The germline V and J ends were trimmed by 10 bases and 3 bases, with 15 bases remaining between them. The V gene's germline CDR1 is SNHLY and CDR2 FYNNEI. This CDR3 contains 13 residues. CDR3 sequence reads: CANMEGRKETQYF. Here the CDR3 DNA reads TGTGCCAACATGGAAGGCAGAAAAGAGACCCAGTACTTC.

The gene calls are TRBV4-3 and TRBJ2-2, with TRBD1 identical over 11 bases. V was pared by 0 bases and J by 2 bases, with 11 bases of the junction left unmatched. The CDR3 consists of 20 residues. CDR1 and CDR2 from the germline V gene are LGHNA and YSLEER. The CDR3 region has the DNA TGCGCCAGCAGCCAAGATTCTGCCTGGACAGGGGGCGTAAACACCGGGGAGCTGTTTTTT. This codes for CASSQDSAWTGGVNTGELFF.

The chain links TRBV20-1 to TRBJ1-1; D perhaps matches TRBD1 (6 bases). The V end lost 6 bases, the J end lost 0 bases, and 11 bases lay between the germline ends. The V gene's germline CDR1 is DFQATT and CDR2 SNEGSKA (reference sequence). The CDR3 spans 13 residues. CDR3 DNA: TGCAGTGCATTCACAGGGTTGAACACTGAAGCTTTCTTT. This gives the protein CSAFTGLNTEAFF.

The gene calls are TRBV6-2 or TRBV6-3 and TRBJ2-7, with 9 bases lining up with TRBD2. The CDR3 consists of 15 residues. Germline loops: CDR1 MNHEY, CDR2 SVGEGT. The junction had 4 bases not matched to a gene; V was cut back by 2 bases and J by 2 bases. CDR3 residues: CASSYGGLAAYEQYF. The DNA of the CDR3 is TGTGCCAGCAGTTACGGGGGACTAGCTGCCTACGAGCAGTACTTC.

The rearrangement joins TRBV13 to TRBJ2-7; 7 nucleotides line up with TRBD1. The CDR3 covers 13 residues. With 7 bases clipped from V and 6 bases from J, the junction kept 9 bases outside the gene matches. Germline V CDR1 and CDR2: PRHDT, FYEKMQ (reference sequence). CDR3: CASKKRGLSEQYF. CDR3 coding DNA: TGTGCCAGCAAAAAGAGGGGGCTAAGCGAGCAGTACTTC.

CDR3 DNA sequence: TGTGCCAGCAGCCAATCGCAAGGATCCGGGATTCGGGATACGCAGTATTTT. Translated, it gives CASSQSQGSGIRDTQYF. The gene calls are TRBV4-2 and TRBJ2-3, with D possibly matching TRBD2 (5 bases). The CDR3 extends over 17 amino acids. From germline, CDR1 is LGHNA and CDR2 YNFKEQ. Trimming removed 2 bases at V and 6 bases at J, with 21 bases between.

This rearrangement joins TRBV7-9 to TRBJ1-2; D gene uncertain. The CDR3 spans 14 residues. Germline V gene sequence: CDR1 SEHNR, CDR2 FQNEAQ (reference sequence). Trimming stripped 5 bases from V and 8 bases from J, with 18 bases between. The DNA for the CDR3 is TGTGCCAGCAGCCCCCCGGGCGGCGTCCACGGCTACACCTTC. This sequence encodes CASSPPGGVHGYTF.